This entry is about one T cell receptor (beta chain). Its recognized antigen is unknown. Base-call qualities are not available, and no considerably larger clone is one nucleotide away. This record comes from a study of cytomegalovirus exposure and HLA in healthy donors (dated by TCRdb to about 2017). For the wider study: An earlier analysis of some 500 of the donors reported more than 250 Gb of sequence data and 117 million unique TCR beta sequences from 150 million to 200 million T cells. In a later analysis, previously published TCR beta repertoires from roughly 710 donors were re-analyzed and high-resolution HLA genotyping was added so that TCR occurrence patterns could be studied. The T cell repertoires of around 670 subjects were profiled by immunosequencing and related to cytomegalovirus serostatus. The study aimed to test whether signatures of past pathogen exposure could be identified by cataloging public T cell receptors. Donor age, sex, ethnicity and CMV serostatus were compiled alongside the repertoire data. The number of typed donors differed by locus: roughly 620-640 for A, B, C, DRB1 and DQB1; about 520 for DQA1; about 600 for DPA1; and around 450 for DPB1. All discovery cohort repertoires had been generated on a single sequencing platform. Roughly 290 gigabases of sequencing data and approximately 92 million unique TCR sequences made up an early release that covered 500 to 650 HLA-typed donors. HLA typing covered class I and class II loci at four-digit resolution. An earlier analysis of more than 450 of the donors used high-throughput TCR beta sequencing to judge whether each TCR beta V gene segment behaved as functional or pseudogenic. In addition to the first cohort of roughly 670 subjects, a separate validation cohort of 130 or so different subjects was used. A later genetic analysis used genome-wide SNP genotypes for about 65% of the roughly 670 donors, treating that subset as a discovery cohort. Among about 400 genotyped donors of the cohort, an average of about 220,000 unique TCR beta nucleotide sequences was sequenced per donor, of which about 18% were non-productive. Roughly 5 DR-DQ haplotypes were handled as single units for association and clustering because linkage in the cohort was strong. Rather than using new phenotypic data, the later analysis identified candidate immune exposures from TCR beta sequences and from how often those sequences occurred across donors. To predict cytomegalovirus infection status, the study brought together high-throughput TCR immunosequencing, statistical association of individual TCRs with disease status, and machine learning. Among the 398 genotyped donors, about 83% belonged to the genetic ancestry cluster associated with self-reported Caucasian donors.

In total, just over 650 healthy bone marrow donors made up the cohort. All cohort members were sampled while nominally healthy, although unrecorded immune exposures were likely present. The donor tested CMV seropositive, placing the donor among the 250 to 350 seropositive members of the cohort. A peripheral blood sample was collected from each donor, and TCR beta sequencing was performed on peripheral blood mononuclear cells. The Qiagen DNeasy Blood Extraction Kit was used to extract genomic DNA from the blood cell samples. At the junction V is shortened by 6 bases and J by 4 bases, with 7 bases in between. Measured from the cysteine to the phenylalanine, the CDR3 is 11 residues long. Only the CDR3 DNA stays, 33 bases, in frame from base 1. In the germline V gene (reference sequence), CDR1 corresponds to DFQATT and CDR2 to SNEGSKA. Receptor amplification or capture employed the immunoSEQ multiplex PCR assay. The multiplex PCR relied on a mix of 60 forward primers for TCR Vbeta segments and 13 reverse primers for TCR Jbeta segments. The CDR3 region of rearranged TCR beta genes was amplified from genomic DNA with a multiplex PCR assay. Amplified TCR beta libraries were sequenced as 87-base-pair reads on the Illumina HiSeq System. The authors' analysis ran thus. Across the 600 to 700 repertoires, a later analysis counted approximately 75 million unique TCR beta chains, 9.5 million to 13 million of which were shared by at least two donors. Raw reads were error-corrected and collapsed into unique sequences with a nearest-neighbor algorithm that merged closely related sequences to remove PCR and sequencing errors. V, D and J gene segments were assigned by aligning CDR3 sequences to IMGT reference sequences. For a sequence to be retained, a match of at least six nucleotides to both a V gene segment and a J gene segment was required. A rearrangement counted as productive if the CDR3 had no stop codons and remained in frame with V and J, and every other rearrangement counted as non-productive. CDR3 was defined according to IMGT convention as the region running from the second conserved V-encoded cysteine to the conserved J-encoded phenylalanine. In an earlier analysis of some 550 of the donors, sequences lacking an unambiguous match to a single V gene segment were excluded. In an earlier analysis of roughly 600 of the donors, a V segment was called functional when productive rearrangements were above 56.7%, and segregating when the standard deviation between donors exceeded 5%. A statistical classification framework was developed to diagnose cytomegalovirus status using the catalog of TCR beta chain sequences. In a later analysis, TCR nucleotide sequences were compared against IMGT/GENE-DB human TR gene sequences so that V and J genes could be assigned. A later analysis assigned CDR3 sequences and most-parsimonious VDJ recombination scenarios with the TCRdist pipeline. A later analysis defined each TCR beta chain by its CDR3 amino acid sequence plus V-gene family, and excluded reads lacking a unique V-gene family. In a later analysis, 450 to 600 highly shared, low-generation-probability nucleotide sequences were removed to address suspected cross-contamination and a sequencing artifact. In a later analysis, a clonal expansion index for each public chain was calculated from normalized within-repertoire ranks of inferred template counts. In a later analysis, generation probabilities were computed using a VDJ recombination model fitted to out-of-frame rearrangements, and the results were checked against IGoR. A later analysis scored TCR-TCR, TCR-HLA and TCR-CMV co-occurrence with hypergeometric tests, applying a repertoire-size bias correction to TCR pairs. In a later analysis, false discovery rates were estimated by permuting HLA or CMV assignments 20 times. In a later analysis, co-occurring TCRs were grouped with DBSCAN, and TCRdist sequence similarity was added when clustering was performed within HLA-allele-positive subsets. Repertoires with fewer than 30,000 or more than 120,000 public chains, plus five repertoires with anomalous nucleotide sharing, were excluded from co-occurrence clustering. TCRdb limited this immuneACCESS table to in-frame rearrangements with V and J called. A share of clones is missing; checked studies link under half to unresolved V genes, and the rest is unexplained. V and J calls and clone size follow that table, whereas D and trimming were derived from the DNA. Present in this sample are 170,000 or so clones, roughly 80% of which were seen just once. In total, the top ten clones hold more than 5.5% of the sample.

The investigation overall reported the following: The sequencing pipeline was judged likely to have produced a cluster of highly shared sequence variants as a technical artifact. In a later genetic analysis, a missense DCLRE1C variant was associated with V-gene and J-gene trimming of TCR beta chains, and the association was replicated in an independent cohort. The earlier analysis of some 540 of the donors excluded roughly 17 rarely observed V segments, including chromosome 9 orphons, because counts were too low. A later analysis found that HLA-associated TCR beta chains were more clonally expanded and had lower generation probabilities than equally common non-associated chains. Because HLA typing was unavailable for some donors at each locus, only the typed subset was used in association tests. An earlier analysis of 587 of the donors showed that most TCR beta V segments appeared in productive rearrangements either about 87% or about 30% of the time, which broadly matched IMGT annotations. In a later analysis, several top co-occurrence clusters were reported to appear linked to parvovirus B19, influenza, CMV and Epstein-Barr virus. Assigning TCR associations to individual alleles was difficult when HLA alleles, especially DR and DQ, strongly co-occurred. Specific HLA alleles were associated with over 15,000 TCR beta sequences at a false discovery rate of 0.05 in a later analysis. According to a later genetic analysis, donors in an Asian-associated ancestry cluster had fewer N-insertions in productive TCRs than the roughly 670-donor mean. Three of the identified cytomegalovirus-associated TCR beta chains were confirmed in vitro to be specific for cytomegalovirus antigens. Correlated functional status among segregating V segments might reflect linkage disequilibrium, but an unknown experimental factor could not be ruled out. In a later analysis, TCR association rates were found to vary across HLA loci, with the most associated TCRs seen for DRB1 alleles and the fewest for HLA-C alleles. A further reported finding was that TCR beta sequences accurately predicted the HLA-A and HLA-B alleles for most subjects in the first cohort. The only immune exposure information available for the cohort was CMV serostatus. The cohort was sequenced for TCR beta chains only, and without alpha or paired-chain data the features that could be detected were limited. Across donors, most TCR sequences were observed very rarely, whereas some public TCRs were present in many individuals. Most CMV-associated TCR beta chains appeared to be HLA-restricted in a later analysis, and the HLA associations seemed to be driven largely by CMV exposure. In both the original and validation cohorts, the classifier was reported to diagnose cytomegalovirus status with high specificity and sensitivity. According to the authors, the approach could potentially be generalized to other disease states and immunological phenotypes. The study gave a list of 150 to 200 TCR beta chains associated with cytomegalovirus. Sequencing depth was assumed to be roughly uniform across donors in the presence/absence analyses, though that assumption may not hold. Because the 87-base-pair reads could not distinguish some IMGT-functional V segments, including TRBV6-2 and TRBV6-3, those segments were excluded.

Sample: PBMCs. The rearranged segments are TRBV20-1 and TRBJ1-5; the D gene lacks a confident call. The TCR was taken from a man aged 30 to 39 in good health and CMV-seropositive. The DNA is TGCAGTGCCACCAGGAATCAGCCCCAGCATTTT. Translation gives CSATRNQPQHF.